A single sample is the source of the 6 T cell receptor beta chains below, sequenced in a study of human thymus T cells. Measured with immunoSEQ multiplex PCR; TCRdb has only the in-frame clones, and not every one. The sample yields about 50,000 clones, just under 95% seen once. The specimen sequenced was blood. These TCRs come from a girl under three years old with a congenital heart defect but otherwise immunologically healthy.

The V gene is TRBV5-1, the J gene TRBJ2-7; no clear D gene. Germline values: CDR1 SGHRS, CDR2 YFSETQ. V was trimmed by 2 bases and J by 0 bases, leaving 6 bases between them. The CDR3 runs 13 residues. CDR3 nucleotides: TGCGCCAGCAGCTTTGACTTCTCCTACGAGCAGTACTTC. Encoded protein: CASSFDFSYEQYF.

This clone was seen once. The V and J genes are TRBV4-1 and TRBJ2-5; 10 positions match TRBD2. The junction had 4 bases not matched to a gene; V was cut back by 3 bases and J by 3 bases. The CDR3 has 15 amino acids. Germline-derived CDR1 and CDR2 are MGHRA and YSYEKL. The CDR3 reads CASSHVGLAEETQYF. Here the CDR3 DNA reads TGCGCCAGCAGCCATGTTGGACTAGCGGAAGAGACCCAGTACTTC.

This sequence joins TRBV6-5 and TRBJ2-1; D may be TRBD2 (5 bases). CDR1 and CDR2 from the germline V gene are MNHEY and SVGAGI. V lost 6 bases and J 6 bases, leaving 18 bases between the germline ends. The CDR3 has 15 residues. The CDR3 region is CASSRLGVDVNEQFF. For the CDR3, the DNA is TGTGCCAGCAGCAGATTGGGAGTTGATGTCAATGAGCAGTTCTTC.

The chain links TRBV29-1 to TRBJ2-3; tentatively, D is TRBD1 (6 bases). This CDR3 contains 14 residues. V shed 4 bases and J shed 2 bases, with 13 bases lying between them. Germline values: CDR1 SQVTM, CDR2 ANQGSEA. CDR3 nucleotide sequence: TGCAGCGTTGTGGACAGATTCGACACAGATACGCAGTATTTT. It specifies CSVVDRFDTDTQYF.

This rearrangement joins TRBV29-1 to TRBJ1-2, with 7 bases fitting TRBD1. The CDR3 loop spans 11 amino acids. Germline CDR1 SQVTM, CDR2 ANQGSEA. Unmatched junction bases numbered 7, after V lost 7 bases and J lost 8 bases. The CDR3 protein is CSAGQETGYTF. CDR3 bases: TGCAGCGCCGGACAGGAGACCGGCTACACCTTC. Using reference TRBV29-1 and TRBJ1-2 for the parts outside the CDR3, the full variable domain is SAVISQKPSRDICQRGTSLTIQCQVDSQVTMMFWYRQQPGQSLTLIATANQGSEATYESGFVIDKFPISRPNLTFSTLTVSNMSPEDSSIYLCSAGQETGYTFGSGTRLTVV.

The gene calls are TRBV30 and TRBJ2-1, with 9 positions matching TRBD2. J gave up 9 bases and V 1 base, and 7 bases lay outside the gene matches. Germline-derived CDR1 and CDR2 are GTSNPN and SVGIG (reference sequence). CDR3 length equals 14 residues. Here the CDR3 reads CAWSDSSGMIEQFF. In DNA form, the CDR3 reads TGTGCCTGGAGTGACTCTAGCGGGATGATTGAGCAGTTCTTC.